Following are 20 T cell receptor beta chains from one sample sequenced in a study of blood T cell repertoires in COVID-19 (dated by TCRdb to the early 2020s). Library preparation used the immunoSEQ multiplex PCR assay. This is the immuneACCESS table as TCRdb keeps it, with only in-frame sequences that have V and J called. A part of the clones is gone; compared with another copy, unresolved V genes explain less than half, and the rest is unexplained. The sample contains fewer than 200,000 clones, about four fifths of them found a single time. Jointly, the top ten make up 2.5% to 3% of the sample. Material for sequencing was peripheral blood. The receptor set was obtained from a woman of 80 years or more with COVID-19, enrolled during active disease.

This sequence joins TRBV19 and TRBJ1-1; TRBD1 is a possible D gene (6 bases). The CDR3 covers 16 residues. V shed 6 bases and J shed 7 bases, with 24 bases lying between them. CDR1 and CDR2 from the germline V gene are LNHDA and SQIVND (reference sequence). The CDR3 region has the DNA TGTGCCAGTAGACCATCCCAAGGACAGACCAAGAATGAAGCTTTCTTT. Amino acids: CASRPSQGQTKNEAFF.

The chain couples TRBV9 to TRBJ1-4; D call uncertain. Per germline, CDR1 SGDLS and CDR2 YYNGEE. Trimming pared 4 bases from V and 0 bases from J, leaving 10 bases between. The CDR3 has 15 residues. CDR3 loop: CASSPDHATNEKLFF. The CDR3 DNA reads as TGTGCCAGCAGCCCAGATCATGCAACTAATGAAAAACTGTTTTTT.

The chain links TRBV11-2 to TRBJ2-5; 9 bases agree with TRBD2. CDR1 is SGHAT, CDR2 FQNNGV, per germline. Trimming took 1 base from V and 6 from J; bases not matched to a gene: 9. This CDR3 contains 16 residues. CDR3 amino acids: CASSLVGRGGRQTQYF. The CDR3, as DNA: TGTGCCAGCAGCTTAGTGGGGCGGGGGGGCCGTCAGACCCAGTACTTC. The full variable domain, its missing parts supplied by reference TRBV11-2 and TRBJ2-5, is EAGVAQSPRYKIIEKRQSVAFWCNPISGHATLYWYQQILGQGPKLLIQFQNNGVVDDSQLPKDRFSAERLKGVDSTLKIQPAKLEDSAVYLCASSLVGRGGRQTQYFGPGTRLLVL.

The gene calls are TRBV9 and TRBJ2-2; maybe TRBD2 (5 bases). V dropped 0 bases and J dropped 5 bases, with 14 bases sitting between them. This CDR3 is 16 amino acids long. Germline CDR1 reads SGDLS; CDR2 reads YYNGEE. The CDR3 loop reads CASSVGVSAGTGELFF. The CDR3, as DNA: TGTGCCAGCAGCGTAGGTGTAAGCGCGGGTACCGGGGAGCTGTTTTTT.

CDR3 loop: CASSSSGTTYEQYF. CDR3 bases: TGTGCCAGCAGCTCGTCCGGGACTACATACGAGCAGTACTTC. The rearrangement joins TRBV13 to TRBJ2-7; 7 bases agree with TRBD2. The CDR3 contains 14 residues. The junction had 7 bases not matched to a gene; V was cut back by 4 bases and J by 4 bases. Germline V gene data show CDR1 as PRHDT and CDR2 as FYEKMQ (reference sequence).

This clone has only one observation. The chain joins TRBV27 to TRBJ2-1; 14 bases align to TRBD2. CDR1 and CDR2 (germline): MNHEY, SMNVEV (reference sequence). This CDR3 has 17 residues. V lost 5 bases, J lost 5 bases, and 8 bases stayed unmatched. Written as DNA, the CDR3 is TGTGCCAGCAGTCTTCGACTAGCGGGAGGGCCCCACAATGAGCAGTTCTTC. Translation: CASSLRLAGGPHNEQFF.

V is TRBV6-6 and J is TRBJ1-1, with D perhaps TRBD1 (5 bases). Trimming removed 6 bases from V and 0 bases from J, with 14 bases in between. The CDR3 extends over 15 amino acids. CDR1 and CDR2 from the germline V gene are MNHNY and SVGAGI (reference sequence). In DNA form, the CDR3 reads TGTGCCAGCAGCTACCCGACAGATCTGAACACTGAAGCTTTCTTT. Its protein is CASSYPTDLNTEAFF.

This clone was seen just once. The rearrangement joins TRBV9 to TRBJ2-5; perhaps TRBD1 as D (6 bases). Trimming took off 4 bases at V and 6 bases at J, with 19 bases between the two ends. In germline, CDR1 is SGDLS, CDR2 YYNGEE. This CDR3 has 15 amino acids. The CDR3 region is CASSSGVDSVKTQYF. Written as DNA, the CDR3 is TGTGCCAGCAGCTCAGGGGTGGACAGTGTAAAGACCCAGTACTTC.

This chain uses TRBV5-8 with TRBJ1-5, with D possibly being TRBD1 (5 bases). The CDR3 loop spans 14 amino acids. V dropped 4 bases and J dropped 3 bases, with 11 bases sitting between them. Germline V gene lookup returns CDR1 SGHTS and CDR2 YDEGEE. CDR3 amino acids: CASSVRVSNQPQHF. CDR3 DNA sequence: TGTGCCAGCAGCGTCAGGGTTTCCAATCAGCCCCAGCATTTT.

As concerns this clone: The sample holds other DNA sequences that translate to the same CDR3. The chain uses TRBV6-5 and TRBJ1-3, with unresolved D. The CDR3 covers 15 residues. The germline V and J ends were trimmed by 2 bases and 4 bases, with 12 bases remaining between them. CDR1 is MNHEY, CDR2 SVGAGI, per germline. This chain's CDR3 is CASSYGGLDGNTIYF. The CDR3 bases are TGTGCCAGCAGTTACGGCGGTCTCGACGGAAACACCATATATTTT.

The chain recombines TRBV9 with TRBJ2-7; D gene ambiguous. The CDR3 covers 15 residues. Trimming took 3 bases from V and 0 from J, leaving 13 bases between them. Germline V CDR1 and CDR2: SGDLS, YYNGEE. The CDR3 coding sequence is TGTGCCAGCAGCGCTACGGCTAGAAGCTCCTACGAGCAGTACTTC. This gives the protein CASSATARSSYEQYF.

V usage is TRBV9 and J usage is TRBJ2-1, with 9 nucleotides matching TRBD2. Germline V gene sequence: CDR1 SGDLS, CDR2 YYNGEE. With V trimmed by 0 bases and J by 10 bases, 5 bases remained unmatched. This CDR3 has 14 residues. For the CDR3, the DNA is TGTGCCAGCAGCGTAGGACTAGCGGCCCCAGAGCAGTTCTTC. Translating gives CASSVGLAAPEQFF.

This chain joins TRBV5-1 and TRBJ1-4; TRBD1 matches at 7 bases. Germline V CDR1 and CDR2: SGHRS, YFSETQ. This CDR3 has 14 amino acids. Germline trimming cut 6 bases from V and 4 bases from J; bases unmatched to any gene: 6. The CDR3 DNA is TGCGCCAGCACCCGGGACAGCTATAATGAAAAACTGTTTTTT. This gives the protein CASTRDSYNEKLFF.

The CDR3 DNA follows: TGTGCCAGCAGCTTTCAGGCCAACTATGGCTACACCTTC. Translation: CASSFQANYGYTF. The chain is built from TRBV11-2 and TRBJ1-2, with no clear D. This CDR3 contains 13 residues. V was pared by 3 bases and J by 2 bases, with 7 bases between. CDR1 is SGHAT and CDR2 is FQNNGV in the germline V gene.

This chain links TRBV5-1 with TRBJ2-7; 7 bases line up with TRBD2. Germline loops: CDR1 SGHRS, CDR2 YFSETQ. V dropped 4 bases and J dropped 2; count of bases not matched to a gene: 6. This CDR3 spans 14 amino acids. The CDR3 bases are TGCGCCAGCAGCCCCCAAGCGGGGACCTACGAGCAGTACTTC. This sequence encodes CASSPQAGTYEQYF.

This chain connects TRBV5-1 to TRBJ2-7, with 10 nucleotides matching TRBD2. V lost 4 bases and J lost 1; bases outside the gene matches: 11. CDR1 SGHRS and CDR2 YFSETQ come from the germline V gene. The CDR3 is 17 residues long. The CDR3 region is CASSDVKGAGGSYEQYF. In DNA, the CDR3 is TGCGCCAGCAGCGACGTGAAGGGAGCGGGAGGGTCCTACGAGCAGTACTTC.

The chain employs TRBV5-1 and TRBJ2-7; the D is unclear. From germline, CDR1 is SGHRS and CDR2 YFSETQ. The CDR3 sequence is 14 residues long. Trimming took 3 bases from V and 2 from J, leaving 12 bases between them. The CDR3 spells CASSSARPPYEQYF. The CDR3 DNA is TGCGCCAGCAGCTCCGCCAGGCCTCCCTACGAGCAGTACTTC.

V usage is TRBV28 and J usage is TRBJ2-1; TRBD2 is a possible D gene (6 bases). Germline V gene sequence: CDR1 MDHEN, CDR2 SYDVKM. This CDR3 has 15 amino acids. The germline V and J ends were trimmed by 5 bases and 5 bases, with 16 bases remaining between them. The CDR3 DNA reads as TGTGCCAGCAGTGTGATTGGGAGGCGAAACAATGAGCAGTTCTTC. Its protein product is CASSVIGRRNNEQFF. Full variable domain (rest looked up from reference TRBV28 and TRBJ2-1): DVKVTQSSRYLVKRTGEKVFLECVQDMDHENMFWYRQDPGLGLRLIYFSYDVKMKEKGDIPEGYSVSREKKERFSLILESASTNQTSMYLCASSVIGRRNNEQFFGPGTRLTVL.

The V call is TRBV3-1 (or the pseudogene TRBV3-2), the J call TRBJ2-7; 9 positions agree with TRBD2. Germline V lookup: CDR1 LGHDT, CDR2 YNNKEL (reference sequence). The CDR3 sequence is 15 residues long. Losses at the gene ends were 3 bases for V and 2 bases for J; bases not matched to a gene: 5. The CDR3: CASSHSGSIAYEQYF. The DNA of the CDR3 is TGTGCCAGCAGCCATAGCGGGAGCATAGCCTACGAGCAGTACTTC.

This rearrangement joins TRBV6-5 to TRBJ2-4; tentative D call: TRBD2 (5 bases). The V and J ends lost 6 bases and 14 bases respectively, with 14 bases between them. Per germline, CDR1 MNHEY and CDR2 SVGAGI. The CDR3 runs 11 residues. CDR3 region: CASREAGMEYF. In nucleotides, the CDR3 is TGTGCCAGCAGGGAGGCCGGTATGGAGTACTTC.